These 31 T cell receptor beta chains came from one sample sequenced in a study of cytomegalovirus exposure and HLA in healthy donors. 60 Vbeta and 13 Jbeta primers were used in PCR. Generated by immunoSEQ multiplex PCR, the TCRdb table keeps only in-frame clones and is missing some. The table has around 120,000 clones, approximately 68% seen once. Specimen: PBMCs. The origin of the receptors is a young man in good health and CMV-seropositive.

The rearrangement joins TRBV19 to TRBJ1-5; D is unclear. The V and J ends lost 5 bases and 6 bases respectively, with 17 bases between them. CDR1 LNHDA and CDR2 SQIVND come from the germline V gene (reference sequence). This CDR3 contains 15 residues. Here the CDR3 DNA reads TGTGCCAGTAGTCCTCAGGCGGGTTATAGTCAGCCCCAGCATTTT. Amino acid sequence: CASSPQAGYSQPQHF.

This clone was counted a few times. The chain employs TRBV5-1 and TRBJ2-7, with D hard to call. This CDR3 contains 16 residues. Per germline, CDR1 SGHRS and CDR2 YFSETQ. Trimming removed 0 bases at V and 4 bases at J, with 17 bases between. The CDR3 loop is CASSLAVSALVYEQYF. CDR3 nucleotide sequence: TGCGCCAGCAGCTTGGCCGTTTCTGCGCTGGTATACGAGCAGTACTTC.

Only one count was recorded for this clone. V gene TRBV7-3 combines with J gene TRBJ2-5, with D unresolved. CDR1 is SGHTA, CDR2 FQGTGA, per germline. Trimming cost V 1 base and J 4 bases, with 7 bases left between them. The CDR3 extends over 13 amino acids. CDR3 DNA: TGTGCCAGCAGCTTAATGCTAGGAGAGACCCAGTACTTC. It translates to CASSLMLGETQYF.

The genes are TRBV7-8 and TRBJ2-2, with TRBD2 matching over 11 bases. The CDR3 sequence is 16 residues long. Germline trimming cut 5 bases from V and 3 bases from J; bases unmatched to any gene: 5. Germline lookup yields CDR1 SGHVS and CDR2 FQNEAQ. The CDR3 DNA follows: TGTGCCAGCAGCCACCCGGGACTAGCGGACACCGGGGAGCTGTTTTTT. Translated: CASSHPGLADTGELFF.

CDR3 amino acids: CASSGDRGSYGYTF. The CDR3 DNA sequence: TGTGCCAGCAGTGGGGACAGGGGGTCCTATGGCTACACCTTC. The V gene is TRBV6-1, the J gene TRBJ1-2, with TRBD1 matching over 11 bases. Germline values: CDR1 MNHNS, CDR2 SASEGT. The CDR3 consists of 14 residues. The V gene end was trimmed by 4 bases and the J gene end by 4 bases; junction bases not matched to a gene: 2.

J is TRBJ2-5 and V is TRBV9, with 10 positions matching TRBD2. TRBJ2-7 matches the DNA end more closely, so the J call is doubtful. This CDR3 has 15 amino acids. Germline CDR1 is SGDLS and CDR2 is YYNGEE. The CDR3 DNA sequence: TGTGCCAGCAGCGTGGGAGCGGGAGGGACCTACGAGCAGTACTTC. It yields the protein CASSVGAGGTYEQYF.

This clone has only a few counts. The chain links TRBV7-6 to TRBJ2-7, with 9 bases fitting TRBD2. The CDR3 has 15 residues. The V segment lost 2 bases and the J segment 0 bases; nucleotides outside the gene matches: 2. The germline gives CDR1 SGHVS, CDR2 FNYEAQ. The CDR3 region has the DNA TGTGCCAGCAGCTTATCTAGCGGGATCTCCTACGAGCAGTACTTC. The encoded protein is CASSLSSGISYEQYF.

This chain uses TRBV6-5 with TRBJ1-6; 7 bases map to TRBD1. This CDR3 is built from 14 residues. Germline assignment: CDR1 MNHEY and CDR2 SVGAGI. Losses at the gene ends were 7 bases for V and 5 bases for J; bases not matched to a gene: 5. DNA for the CDR3: TGTGCCAGCACTCGGGACAGCAATAATTCACCCCTCCACTTT. Its translation: CASTRDSNNSPLHF.

V gene TRBV15 combines with J gene TRBJ2-6; TRBD2 might be the D (6 bases). V was clipped by 7 bases and J by 1 base, with 11 bases between them. The CDR3 extends over 15 amino acids. Germline CDR1 and CDR2: LNHNV and YYDKDF (reference sequence). CDR3 protein: CATTREPSGANVLTF. The DNA of the CDR3 is TGTGCCACCACCCGGGAGCCGTCTGGGGCCAACGTCCTGACTTTC.

The rearrangement joins TRBV6-6 to TRBJ1-5; D is ambiguous. V shed 6 bases and J shed 3 bases, with 18 bases lying between them. The CDR3 loop spans 16 amino acids. Germline lookup yields CDR1 MNHNY and CDR2 SVGAGI (reference sequence). As DNA, the CDR3 is TGTGCCAGCAGCCTACGTGTTGGACGGGACAATCAGCCCCAGCATTTT. Residues: CASSLRVGRDNQPQHF.

The chain links TRBV5-1 to TRBJ2-7; the D gene is possibly TRBD2 (6 bases). V lost 4 bases, J lost 0 bases, and 23 bases lay in between. The CDR3 consists of 18 residues. Per the germline V gene, CDR1 is SGHRS and CDR2 is YFSETQ. This CDR3 is CASSPTHSGAESSYEQYF. The CDR3 region has the DNA TGCGCCAGCAGCCCCACCCATAGCGGAGCGGAGAGCTCCTACGAGCAGTACTTC.

The V call is TRBV19, the J call TRBJ1-5; D perhaps matches TRBD1 (5 bases). The CDR3 totals 16 residues. Germline CDR1 reads LNHDA; CDR2 reads SQIVND (reference sequence). Between the trimmed V and J ends, which lost 5 bases and 1 base, there was a span of 15 bases. The CDR3 region has the DNA TGTGCCAGTAGTGAGTATTCGGGGGTGAGCAATCAGCCCCAGCATTTT. This gives the protein CASSEYSGVSNQPQHF.

The V call is TRBV4-3, the J call TRBJ2-3, with D unresolved. The V gene's germline CDR1 is LGHNA and CDR2 YSLEER. The CDR3 extends over 17 amino acids. Trimming took off 1 base at V and 2 bases at J, with 16 bases between the two ends. The CDR3 protein is CASSQALTPSYTDTQYF. For the CDR3, the DNA is TGCGCCAGCAGCCAAGCCCTCACTCCGTCATACACAGATACGCAGTATTTT.

The chain employs TRBV2 and TRBJ1-5; 8 nucleotides align to TRBD1. This CDR3 region has 14 residues. The germline V gene has CDR1 SNHLY and CDR2 FYNNEI. V lost 7 bases and J lost 9; bases outside the gene matches: 11. CDR3 residues: CASKGGQGSGPQHF. The CDR3 nucleotides are TGTGCCAGCAAGGGCGGACAGGGCTCTGGGCCCCAGCATTTT.

The V gene is TRBV5-6, the J gene TRBJ1-2, with D maybe TRBD1 (6 bases). V was shortened by 4 bases and J by 0 bases, with 25 bases between the two germline ends. The CDR3 runs 19 residues. The germline V gene encodes CDR1 SGHDT and CDR2 YYEEEE. CDR3 in amino acids: CASSQRQGLMRSANYGYTF. DNA of the CDR3: TGTGCCAGCAGCCAGCGGCAGGGGCTCATGAGGTCTGCTAACTATGGCTACACCTTC.

The chain has TRBV27 and TRBJ2-1, with a weak D call TRBD2 (5 bases). Germline V CDR1 and CDR2: MNHEY, SMNVEV (reference sequence). There are 13 residues in the CDR3. The V gene lost 5 bases and the J gene lost 12 bases, with 17 bases spanning the gap. DNA of the CDR3: TGTGCCAGCAGTAAAACTAGAGTCGGCCTGCAGTTCTTC. Residues: CASSKTRVGLQFF.

The chain carries TRBV10-1 and TRBJ2-7, with 12 bases aligning to TRBD2. This CDR3 has 14 amino acids. V shed 5 bases and J 4 bases; nucleotides not matched to a gene: 3. The germline V gene encodes CDR1 WNHNN and CDR2 SYGVQD (reference sequence). CDR3 in DNA: TGCGCCAGCAGTAAGACTAGCGGGGGATACGAGCAGTACTTC. Amino acids: CASSKTSGGYEQYF.

This clone has more than one count but fewer than ten. The chain carries TRBV13 and TRBJ2-7; 11 bases are shared with TRBD1. Looked up from germline, CDR1 is PRHDT and CDR2 is FYEKMQ (reference sequence). This CDR3 spans 16 amino acids. The trim removed 1 base at V and 2 bases at J, leaving 4 bases unmatched. CDR3 nucleotide sequence: TGTGCCAGCAGCTTAGTGGGGACAGGGGGTGCCTACGAGCAGTACTTC. As protein: CASSLVGTGGAYEQYF.

This clone appeared once. CDR3 residues: CASSFGLAVNNEQFF. CDR3 bases: TGCGCCAGCAGCTTTGGCCTAGCGGTGAACAATGAGCAGTTCTTC. The chain uses TRBV5-1 and TRBJ2-1; 7 bases agree with TRBD2. The germline V gene encodes CDR1 SGHRS and CDR2 YFSETQ. The CDR3 sequence is 15 residues long. V trimming: 2 bases; J trimming: 5 bases; junction bases outside the gene matches: 7.

The chain has TRBV5-1 and TRBJ1-4, with D perhaps matching TRBD1 (6 bases). V lost 2 bases, J lost 7 bases, and 15 bases lay in between. Germline loops: CDR1 SGHRS, CDR2 YFSETQ. This CDR3 region has 15 residues. The CDR3 nucleotides read TGCGCCAGCAGCTTTTACCAGGGGCCGGGTGAAAAACTGTTTTTT. This codes for CASSFYQGPGEKLFF.

This chain connects TRBV9 to TRBJ2-1; possibly TRBD2 for D (6 bases). Germline values: CDR1 SGDLS, CDR2 YYNGEE. The germline V and J ends were trimmed by 0 bases and 2 bases, with 9 bases remaining between them. This CDR3 is 15 amino acids long. The CDR3 bases are TGTGCCAGCAGCGTAGCCAGCGGGCCCTACAATGAGCAGTTCTTC. Translating it yields CASSVASGPYNEQFF.

The genes are TRBV5-1 and TRBJ1-5; D is possibly TRBD1 (5 bases). V was cut by 0 bases and J by 5 bases, with 9 bases left in between. This CDR3 contains 14 residues. Germline loops: CDR1 SGHRS, CDR2 YFSETQ. The CDR3 sequence is CASSLAGGDQPQHF. In DNA, the CDR3 is TGCGCCAGCAGCTTGGCCGGAGGGGATCAGCCCCAGCATTTT.

CDR3 in amino acids: CASSPGGGANYGYTF. DNA for the CDR3: TGTGCCAGCAGCCCTGGCGGGGGAGCTAACTATGGCTACACCTTC. This chain uses TRBV7-3 with TRBJ1-2, with D possibly TRBD1 on 5 matching bases. Germline lookup yields CDR1 SGHTA and CDR2 FQGTGA. The V end lost 5 bases, the J end lost 0 bases, and 13 bases lay between the germline ends. CDR3 length equals 15 residues. The full variable domain, rest sourced from reference TRBV7-3 and TRBJ1-2, is GAGVSQTPSNKVTEKGKYVELRCDPISGHTALYWYRQSLGQGPEFLIYFQGTGAADDSGLPNDRFFAVRPEGSVSTLKIQRTERGDSAVYLCASSPGGGANYGYTFGSGTRLTVV.

V gene TRBV5-1 combines with J gene TRBJ2-3, with 10 bases identical to TRBD2. The CDR3 loop spans 15 amino acids. Germline V gene data show CDR1 as SGHRS and CDR2 as YFSETQ. After removal of 4 bases from V and 2 bases from J, the junction contained 4 bases not matched to a gene. This CDR3 reads CASSVLAGLTDTQYF. DNA of the CDR3: TGCGCCAGCAGCGTACTAGCGGGGCTCACAGATACGCAGTATTTT. The entire variable domain, with the rest obtained from reference TRBV5-1 and TRBJ2-3, is as follows: KAGVTQTPRYLIKTRGQQVTLSCSPISGHRSVSWYQQTPGQGLQFLFEYFSETQRNKGNFPGRFSGRQFSNSRSEMNVSTLELGDSALYLCASSVLAGLTDTQYFGPGTRLTVL.

The rearrangement links TRBV25-1 to TRBJ2-7, with TRBD2 matching over 8 bases. Germline values: CDR1 MGHDK, CDR2 SYGVNS. V lost 1 base, J lost 4 bases, and 9 bases stayed unmatched. CDR3 size: 16 residues. The CDR3 protein is CASSEFSGGGSYEQYF. In nucleotides, the CDR3 is TGTGCCAGCAGTGAATTCTCCGGGGGGGGATCGTACGAGCAGTACTTC.

With regard to this clone: The junction shows a germline mismatch at one end, possibly a read error. CDR3 sequence: CSSSFTSSSYEQYF. Here the CDR3 DNA reads TGTTCCAGCAGTTTTACATCAAGCTCCTACGAGCAGTACTTC. The rearrangement joins TRBV7-9 to TRBJ2-7; no reliable D call. The V gene's germline CDR1 is SEHNR and CDR2 FQNEAQ (reference sequence). This CDR3 has 14 residues.

The rearrangement uses TRBV27 and TRBJ1-5; 7 bases map to TRBD1. After removal of 2 bases from V and 2 bases from J, the junction contained 0 bases not matched to a gene. Germline-derived CDR1 and CDR2 are MNHEY and SMNVEV (reference sequence). The CDR3 has 14 residues. Here the CDR3 DNA reads TGTGCCAGCAGTTTAACAGGGGGCAATCAGCCCCAGCATTTT. This sequence encodes CASSLTGGNQPQHF.

The CDR3 region has the DNA TGTGCCAGCAGCCTCGGACAGGGACTCACCCAGCCCCAGCATTTT. Its protein product is CASSLGQGLTQPQHF. J is TRBJ1-5 and V is TRBV6-6; 8 nucleotides match TRBD1. CDR1 MNHNY and CDR2 SVGAGI come from the germline V gene (reference sequence). The trim removed 6 bases at V and 7 bases at J, leaving 11 bases unmatched. The CDR3 runs to 15 residues.

The chain combines TRBV7-2 with TRBJ2-1, with TRBD2 matching over 9 bases. CDR3 length equals 17 residues. V was clipped by 1 base and J by 7 bases; unmatched bases: 11. Germline loops: CDR1 SGHTA, CDR2 FQGNSA. The CDR3 sequence: CASSLVFWTSDRNEQFF. CDR3 nucleotide sequence: TGTGCCAGCAGCTTAGTCTTTTGGACTAGCGATAGAAATGAGCAGTTCTTC.

The chain employs TRBV7-9 and TRBJ1-1; D perhaps matches TRBD1 (6 bases). There are 16 residues in the CDR3. Germline CDR1 reads SEHNR; CDR2 reads FQNEAQ (reference sequence). The V and J ends lost 3 bases and 0 bases respectively, with 14 bases between them. CDR3 nucleotides: TGTGCCAGCAGCTTGGGACACCTTCCGATGAACACTGAAGCTTTCTTT. Protein product: CASSLGHLPMNTEAFF. The full variable domain, completed using reference TRBV7-9 and TRBJ1-1, is DTGVSQNPRHKITKRGQNVTFRCDPISEHNRLYWYRQTLGQGPEFLTYFQNEAQLEKSRLLSDRFSAERPKGSFSTLEIQRTEQGDSAMYLCASSLGHLPMNTEAFFGQGTRLTVV.

This chain connects TRBV30 to TRBJ2-2, with 11 bases identical to TRBD2. V trimming: 7 bases; J trimming: 2 bases; junction bases outside the gene matches: 3. The germline CDR1 and CDR2 sequences are GTSNPN and SVGIG (reference sequence). This CDR3 has 14 amino acids. The CDR3 nucleotides read TGTGCCTCTAGACTAGCGGGAAACACCGGGGAGCTGTTTTTT. Translating it yields CASRLAGNTGELFF.